These 25 T cell receptor beta chains were all obtained from the same sample, sequenced in a study of shared clonotypes between healthy human individuals. The table came from immunoSEQ multiplex PCR; TCRdb's copy has only in-frame clones and leaves some out. The data contain approximately 2.5 million clones, 93% of them singletons. What was sequenced was naive CD4+ T cells from PBMCs. The subset was: CD45RA+ positively selected. The receptors stem from a young man in good health. Some clones in this sample may be carry-over from other donors' samples.

The chain recombines TRBV6-6 with TRBJ2-7, with unresolved D. The CDR3 contains 12 residues. With 5 bases removed from V and 4 bases from J, the gap between germline ends came to 9 bases. From germline, CDR1 is MNHNY and CDR2 SVGAGI (reference sequence). The CDR3 here is CASSAIVYEQYF. The CDR3 DNA sequence: TGTGCCAGCAGTGCCATCGTTTACGAGCAGTACTTC.

The chain has TRBV25-1 and TRBJ2-7; 8 nucleotides agree with TRBD1. Looked up from germline, CDR1 is MGHDK and CDR2 is SYGVNS. The junction had 11 bases not matched to a gene; V was cut back by 8 bases and J by 5 bases. This CDR3 has 14 amino acids. The CDR3 here is CASGTGTGSHEQYF. The CDR3 bases are TGTGCCAGCGGGACAGGCACCGGTTCCCACGAGCAGTACTTC.

This clone appeared once. The chain employs TRBV5-1 and TRBJ2-7; 7 bases map to TRBD2. With V trimmed by 4 bases and J by 5 bases, 12 bases remained unmatched. The CDR3 runs 15 residues. Per germline, CDR1 SGHRS and CDR2 YFSETQ. The CDR3 loop is CASSPGGSLNDEQYF. The CDR3 DNA is TGCGCCAGCAGCCCCGGGGGGAGTTTGAATGACGAGCAGTACTTC.

This sequence joins TRBV29-1 and TRBJ1-2, with D tentatively TRBD1 (5 bases). V lost 3 bases to trimming and J lost 5 bases, with 13 bases between them. Germline V gene sequence: CDR1 SQVTM, CDR2 ANQGSEA. The CDR3 has 13 amino acids. CDR3 protein: CSVDLRGGYGYTF. DNA of the CDR3: TGCAGCGTTGATCTTCGGGGGGGTTATGGCTACACCTTC.

The chain joins TRBV7-3 to TRBJ1-2; 9 bases match TRBD1. The CDR3 has 16 residues. CDR1 and CDR2 (germline): SGHTA, FQGTGA. Trimming took 6 bases from V and 8 from J; bases not matched to a gene: 16. The CDR3 bases are TGTGCCAGCAGTTACCAACCGGGACAGGGATCGGGAGGCTACACCTTC. It encodes CASSYQPGQGSGGYTF.

This clone occurred once. CDR3 sequence (DNA): TGTGCCAGCACCCCGGGACGTTCCCGCTCCTACGAGCAGTACTTC. Translating gives CASTPGRSRSYEQYF. The rearrangement joins TRBV6-1 to TRBJ2-7; either TRBD1 or TRBD2 may supply D (5 bases each). The CDR3 sequence is 15 residues long. Trimming removed 7 bases at V and 0 bases at J, with 16 bases between. Germline V CDR1 and CDR2: MNHNS, SASEGT.

The chain employs TRBV6-5 and TRBJ2-5, with D perhaps matching TRBD1 (6 bases). CDR3 length: 14 amino acids. CDR1 and CDR2 from the germline V gene are MNHEY and SVGAGI. The ends were cut back, 1 base at V and 5 bases at J, with 11 bases in the middle. This CDR3 reads CASSYFQGSETQYF. CDR3 DNA sequence: TGTGCCAGCAGTTACTTCCAGGGGAGTGAGACCCAGTACTTC.

The chain has TRBV2 and TRBJ2-1; the D call may be TRBD1 or TRBD2 (5 bases each). The V and J ends lost 11 bases and 0 bases respectively, with 23 bases between them. Per the germline V gene, CDR1 is SNHLY and CDR2 is FYNNEI. The CDR3 has 17 amino acids. In DNA, the CDR3 is TGTGCCTCACGGGGCGACGACGGGGTGAGCTCCTACAATGAGCAGTTCTTC. It encodes CASRGDDGVSSYNEQFF.

Here the CDR3 reads CASARVVSGNYEQYF. CDR3 DNA: TGTGCCAGCGCCAGGGTGGTTAGCGGTAACTACGAGCAGTACTTC. J is TRBJ2-7 and V is TRBV27; D is possibly TRBD2 (6 bases). The germline V gene encodes CDR1 MNHEY and CDR2 SMNVEV (reference sequence). Trimming removed 8 bases from V and 3 bases from J, with 20 bases in between. This CDR3 has 15 residues.

This chain links TRBV9 with TRBJ2-5; the D gene is possibly TRBD1 (6 bases). Looked up from germline, CDR1 is SGDLS and CDR2 is YYNGEE. CDR3 length: 14 residues. Trimming removed 3 bases from V and 1 base from J, with 10 bases in between. For the CDR3, the DNA is TGTGCCAGCAGCGCCCAGGGGAGCCAAGAGACCCAGTACTTC. Translated, it gives CASSAQGSQETQYF.

The gene calls are TRBV7-2 and TRBJ2-3; TRBD2 matches at 15 bases. This CDR3 spans 16 amino acids. In germline, CDR1 is SGHTA, CDR2 FQGNSA. With 7 bases clipped from V and 4 bases from J, the junction kept 6 bases outside the gene matches. The CDR3 region has the DNA TGTGCCAGCACCATGGGACTAGCGGGAGGAGCAGATACGCAGTATTTT. Protein sequence: CASTMGLAGGADTQYF.

The chain employs TRBV11-1 and TRBJ2-7; D unresolved. This CDR3 has 13 residues. Germline values: CDR1 SGHAT, CDR2 FQDESV (reference sequence). V was pared by 5 bases and J by 7 bases, with 15 bases between. CDR3 DNA: TGTGCCAGCAGCCCCCGTGCCTCCGGGGAGCAGTACTTC. Translated, it gives CASSPRASGEQYF.

For this clone: The sample contains more than one DNA sequence encoding this CDR3. The V and J genes are TRBV5-1 and TRBJ1-5; no clear D. The CDR3 is 13 residues long. Germline values: CDR1 SGHRS, CDR2 YFSETQ. Trimming stripped 4 bases from V and 0 bases from J, with 5 bases between. The CDR3 reads CASSKDSNQPQHF. The CDR3 nucleotides are TGCGCCAGCAGCAAGGATAGCAATCAGCCCCAGCATTTT.

J is TRBJ1-1 and V is TRBV10-3, with a weak D call TRBD1 (6 bases). Germline-derived CDR1 and CDR2 are ENHRY and SYGVKD. V lost 4 bases and J 2 bases, leaving 8 bases between the germline ends. The CDR3 spans 13 residues. The CDR3 region has the DNA TGTGCCATCAGTGCGGGGGGCAACACTGAAGCTTTCTTT. Translated: CAISAGGNTEAFF.

J is TRBJ1-1 and V is TRBV28, with unresolved D. The germline V gene has CDR1 MDHEN and CDR2 SYDVKM. Between the trimmed V and J ends, which lost 2 bases and 1 base, there was a span of 8 bases. The CDR3 has 14 residues. The CDR3 loop is CASSLEQRNTEAFF. As DNA, the CDR3 is TGTGCCAGCAGTTTAGAGCAGCGGAACACTGAAGCTTTCTTT.

The gene calls are TRBV5-1 and TRBJ2-3; 10 bases map to TRBD2. The V segment lost 1 base and the J segment 6 bases; nucleotides outside the gene matches: 14. The CDR3 runs to 18 residues. In germline, CDR1 is SGHRS, CDR2 YFSETQ. For the CDR3, the DNA is TGCGCCAGCAGCTTGCCCTGGCTAGCGGGAGCCTTAGGGGATACGCAGTATTTT. Its translation is CASSLPWLAGALGDTQYF.

The J gene is TRBJ2-2, the V gene TRBV7-9; 10 nucleotides agree with TRBD1. In germline, CDR1 is SEHNR, CDR2 FQNEAQ (reference sequence). The CDR3 totals 16 residues. Germline trimming cut 8 bases from V and 6 bases from J; bases unmatched to any gene: 12. The CDR3 protein is CASPRGTGEISGELFF. The CDR3 DNA reads TGTGCCAGCCCCCGGGGGACAGGGGAAATATCCGGGGAGCTGTTTTTT.

J is TRBJ2-5 and V is TRBV28, with 11 positions matching TRBD1. This CDR3 contains 15 residues. Germline CDR1 and CDR2: MDHEN and SYDVKM. V lost 5 bases, J lost 11 bases, and 13 bases stayed unmatched. The CDR3 coding sequence is TGTGCCAGCAGTGGGTCCGGGACAGGGGGTAGAGAGCAGTACTTC. This encodes CASSGSGTGGREQYF.

The chain links TRBV28 to TRBJ1-1; TRBD1 matches 7 bases. The V gene's germline CDR1 is MDHEN and CDR2 SYDVKM. The CDR3 spans 11 residues. The V gene end was trimmed by 5 bases and the J gene end by 9 bases; junction bases not matched to a gene: 3. The DNA for the CDR3 is TGTGCCAGCAGTCCGACAGGGCAAGCTTTCTTT. Protein product: CASSPTGQAFF. Full variable domain (rest looked up from reference TRBV28 and TRBJ1-1): DVKVTQSSRYLVKRTGEKVFLECVQDMDHENMFWYRQDPGLGLRLIYFSYDVKMKEKGDIPEGYSVSREKKERFSLILESASTNQTSMYLCASSPTGQAFFGQGTRLTVV.

The J gene is TRBJ2-1, the V gene TRBV6-5; D is unresolved. The V end lost 2 bases, the J end lost 0 bases, and 8 bases lay between the germline ends. Germline CDR1 is MNHEY and CDR2 is SVGAGI. CDR3 size: 15 residues. As DNA, the CDR3 is TGTGCCAGCAGTTACGTGGCGGCCTCCTACAATGAGCAGTTCTTC. Translated, it gives CASSYVAASYNEQFF.

The V gene is TRBV14, the J gene TRBJ1-4; maybe TRBD1 (5 bases). The V gene's germline CDR1 is SGHDN and CDR2 FVKESK. This CDR3 is 15 amino acids long. Trimming removed 4 bases at V and 3 bases at J, with 12 bases between. The CDR3, as DNA: TGTGCCAGCAGCCGAGGGGACTCGTCTAATGAAAAACTGTTTTTT. It yields the protein CASSRGDSSNEKLFF.

The gene calls are TRBV6-1 and TRBJ2-7; 10 bases line up with TRBD2. Unmatched junction bases numbered 2, after V lost 4 bases and J lost 2 bases. Germline V gene lookup returns CDR1 MNHNS and CDR2 SASEGT. There are 14 residues in the CDR3. CDR3 loop: CASSVLAGAYEQYF. The CDR3, as DNA: TGTGCCAGCAGTGTCCTAGCGGGGGCCTACGAGCAGTACTTC.

This clone was seen a single time. This rearrangement joins TRBV28 to TRBJ2-7, with a possible D match to TRBD1 (6 bases). V lost 6 bases and J 6 bases, leaving 21 bases between the germline ends. Germline CDR1 reads MDHEN; CDR2 reads SYDVKM. The CDR3 sequence is 15 residues long. As DNA, the CDR3 is TGTGCCAGCAGACAACCGGGACACTTTTTTTCCGAGCAGTACTTC. Translated: CASRQPGHFFSEQYF.

This rearrangement joins TRBV6-6 to TRBJ2-7, with D unresolved. V lost 2 bases and J 3 bases, leaving 11 bases between the germline ends. Germline V gene lookup returns CDR1 MNHNY and CDR2 SVGAGI (reference sequence). The CDR3 sequence is 14 residues long. The DNA for the CDR3 is TGTGCCAGCAGTTACGAACCTCCCGGCTACGAGCAGTACTTC. Residues: CASSYEPPGYEQYF.

The CDR3 coding sequence is TGCGCCAGCAGTGAGAGGGGCGAAGAAGCTTTCTTT. It is translated as CASSERGEEAFF. The V and J genes are TRBV10-1 and TRBJ1-1, with TRBD1 as a possible D gene (5 bases). The V end lost 2 bases, the J end lost 8 bases, and 9 bases lay between the germline ends. CDR3 size: 12 residues. CDR1 and CDR2 from the germline V gene are WNHNN and SYGVQD (reference sequence).